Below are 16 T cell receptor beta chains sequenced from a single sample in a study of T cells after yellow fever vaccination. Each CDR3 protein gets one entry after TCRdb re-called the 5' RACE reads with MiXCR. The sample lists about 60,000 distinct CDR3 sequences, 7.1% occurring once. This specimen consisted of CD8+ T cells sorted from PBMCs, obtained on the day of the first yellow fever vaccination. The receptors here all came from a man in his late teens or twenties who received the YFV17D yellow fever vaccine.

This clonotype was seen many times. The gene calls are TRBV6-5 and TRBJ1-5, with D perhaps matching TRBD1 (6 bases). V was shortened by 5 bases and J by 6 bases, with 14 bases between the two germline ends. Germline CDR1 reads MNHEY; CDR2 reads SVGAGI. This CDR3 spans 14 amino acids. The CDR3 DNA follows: TGTGCCAGCAGTCGGGGCAGGGGAGGTCAGCCCCAGCATTTT. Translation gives CASSRGRGGQPQHF.

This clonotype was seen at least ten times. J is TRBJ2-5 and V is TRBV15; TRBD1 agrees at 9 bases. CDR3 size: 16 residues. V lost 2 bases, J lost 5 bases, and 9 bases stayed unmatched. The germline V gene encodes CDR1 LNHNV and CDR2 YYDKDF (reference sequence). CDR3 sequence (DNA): TGTGCCACCAGCAGATGGACAGGGGATCGGGGGGAGACCCAGTACTTC. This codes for CATSRWTGDRGETQYF.

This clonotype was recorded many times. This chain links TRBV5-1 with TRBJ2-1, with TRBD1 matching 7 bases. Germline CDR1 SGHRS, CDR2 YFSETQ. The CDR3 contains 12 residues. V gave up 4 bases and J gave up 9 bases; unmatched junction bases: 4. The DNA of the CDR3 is TGCGCCAGCAGCGGAACAGGGGCTGAGCAGTTCTTC. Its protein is CASSGTGAEQFF.

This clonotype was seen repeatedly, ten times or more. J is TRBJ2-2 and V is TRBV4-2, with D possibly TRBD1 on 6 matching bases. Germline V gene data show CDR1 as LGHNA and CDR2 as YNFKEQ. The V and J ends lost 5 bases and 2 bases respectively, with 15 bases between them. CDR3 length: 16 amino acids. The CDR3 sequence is CASSFTTGINTGELFF. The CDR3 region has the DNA TGTGCCAGCAGCTTCACGACAGGTATCAACACCGGGGAGCTGTTTTTT.

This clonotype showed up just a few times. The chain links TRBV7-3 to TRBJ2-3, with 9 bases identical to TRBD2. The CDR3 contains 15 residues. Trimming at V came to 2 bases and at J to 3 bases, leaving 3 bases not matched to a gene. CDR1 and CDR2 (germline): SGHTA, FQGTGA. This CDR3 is CASSLRGGATDTQYF. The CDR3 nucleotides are TGTGCCAGCAGCTTACGCGGGGGGGCGACAGATACGCAGTATTTT.

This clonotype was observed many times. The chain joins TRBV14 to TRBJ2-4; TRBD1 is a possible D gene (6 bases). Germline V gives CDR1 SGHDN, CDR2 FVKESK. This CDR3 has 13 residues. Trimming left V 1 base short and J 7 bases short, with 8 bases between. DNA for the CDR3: TGTGCCAGCAGCCAAGTCCAGGGGAACATTCAGTACTTC. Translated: CASSQVQGNIQYF.

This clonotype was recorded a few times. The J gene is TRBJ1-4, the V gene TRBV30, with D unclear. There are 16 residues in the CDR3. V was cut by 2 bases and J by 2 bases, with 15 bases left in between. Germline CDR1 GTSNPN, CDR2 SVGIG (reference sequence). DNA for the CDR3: TGTGCCTGGAGTTATTACGCGTCAGCTACTAATGAAAAACTGTTTTTT. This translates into CAWSYYASATNEKLFF.

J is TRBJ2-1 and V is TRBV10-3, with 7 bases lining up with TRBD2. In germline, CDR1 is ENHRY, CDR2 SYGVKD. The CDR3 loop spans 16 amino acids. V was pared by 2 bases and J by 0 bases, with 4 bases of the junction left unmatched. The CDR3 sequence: CAISEGLADSYNEQFF. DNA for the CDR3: TGTGCCATCAGTGAGGGGCTAGCGGACTCCTACAATGAGCAGTTCTTC.

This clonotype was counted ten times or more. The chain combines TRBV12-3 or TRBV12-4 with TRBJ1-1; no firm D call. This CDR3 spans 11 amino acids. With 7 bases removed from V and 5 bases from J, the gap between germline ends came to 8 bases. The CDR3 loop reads CASNLGTEAFF. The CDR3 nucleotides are TGTGCCAGCAACCTAGGTACTGAAGCTTTCTTT.

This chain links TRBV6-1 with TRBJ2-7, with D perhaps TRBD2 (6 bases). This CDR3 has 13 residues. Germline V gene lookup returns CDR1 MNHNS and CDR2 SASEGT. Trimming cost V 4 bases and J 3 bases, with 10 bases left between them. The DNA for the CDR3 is TGTGCCAGCAGTGGAGGAGGGCTCTACGAGCAGTACGTC. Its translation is CASSGGGLYEQYV.

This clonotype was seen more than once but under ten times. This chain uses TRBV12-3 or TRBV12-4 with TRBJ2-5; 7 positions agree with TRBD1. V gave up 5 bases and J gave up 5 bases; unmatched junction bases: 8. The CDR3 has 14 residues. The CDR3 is CASSPDRPGETQYF. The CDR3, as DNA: TGTGCCAGCAGTCCGGACAGGCCTGGCGAGACCCAGTACTTC.

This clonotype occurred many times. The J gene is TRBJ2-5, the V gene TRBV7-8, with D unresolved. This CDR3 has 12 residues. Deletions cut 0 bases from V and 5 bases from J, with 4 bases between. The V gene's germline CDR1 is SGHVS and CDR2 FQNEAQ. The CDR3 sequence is CASSLAFETQYF. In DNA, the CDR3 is TGTGCCAGCAGCTTAGCGTTCGAGACCCAGTACTTC.

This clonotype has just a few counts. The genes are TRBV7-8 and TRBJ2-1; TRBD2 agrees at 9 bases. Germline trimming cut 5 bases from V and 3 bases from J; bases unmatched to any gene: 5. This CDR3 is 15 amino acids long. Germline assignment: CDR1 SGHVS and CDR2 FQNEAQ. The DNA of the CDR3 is TGTGCCAGCAGCGTAGGACTAGCGAGCTACAATGAGCAGTTCTTC. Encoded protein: CASSVGLASYNEQFF.

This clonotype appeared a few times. The CDR3 here is CASSYRGTGAHNEQFF. DNA for the CDR3: TGTGCCAGCAGCTATCGAGGGACAGGGGCACACAATGAGCAGTTCTTC. The rearrangement joins TRBV7-6 to TRBJ2-1; TRBD1 matches 10 bases. The V gene's germline CDR1 is SGHVS and CDR2 FNYEAQ. This CDR3 comprises 16 residues. Trimming removed 4 bases from V and 5 bases from J; junction bases left unmatched: 8.

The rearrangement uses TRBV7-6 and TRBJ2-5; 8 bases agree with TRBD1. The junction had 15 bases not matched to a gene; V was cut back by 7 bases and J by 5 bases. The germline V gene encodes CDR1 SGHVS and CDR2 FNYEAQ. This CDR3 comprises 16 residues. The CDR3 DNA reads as TGTGCCAGCAAACCTGGACAGGGACGCCTCAGGGAGACCCAGTACTTC. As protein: CASKPGQGRLRETQYF.

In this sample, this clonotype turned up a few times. CDR3 in amino acids: CASTLGGMETQYF. The CDR3 nucleotides read TGTGCCAGCACCCTAGGGGGGATGGAGACCCAGTACTTC. The genes are TRBV6-2 or TRBV6-3 and TRBJ2-5, with D perhaps given as TRBD1 or TRBD2 (6 bases each). Germline V gene lookup returns CDR1 MNHEY and CDR2 SVGEGT. The CDR3 has 13 residues. Trimming took off 7 bases at V and 5 bases at J, with 14 bases between the two ends.